This T cell receptor beta chain was captured by sequencing in a study of blood T cell repertoires in COVID-19. Study context: Acute-phase and convalescent COVID-19 samples originated in the United States, Italy and Spain.

The data were produced by immunoSEQ multiplex PCR, yet TCRdb's version contains in-frame clones alone and is incomplete. The sample includes some 200,000 clones, 84% of them seen just once. Trimming took 4 bases from V and 5 from J, leaving 15 bases between them. Per the germline V gene, CDR1 is SGHRS and CDR2 is YFSETQ. This CDR3 is built from 14 residues. Participants' own reports of clinical history determined their cohort assignment. The sequencing input was PBMCs or T cells enriched from blood (not recorded which). This sequence was found in a man between 40 and 49 years old who had recovered from COVID-19. This chain joins TRBV5-1 and TRBJ1-1; TRBD1 is a possible D gene (6 bases). CDR3 protein: CASSPGRGSTEAFF. CDR3 in DNA: TGCGCCAGCAGCCCGGGCAGGGGTTCTACTGAAGCTTTCTTT.